The source of this T cell receptor beta chain is a study of CD8+CD57+ T cells in acquired aplastic anemia. For the study at large: When averaged, DNA from sorted CD4+ and CD8+ cells came to approximately 3 ug. Study observations and caveats: Overlap between patients and controls comprised some 31 CD8+ CDR3 sequences. Controls and patients did not differ significantly in CD8+ Simpson's diversity.

In regard to this clonotype: Its target is unknown.

The template used for profiling TCR beta VDJ and CDR3 was genomic DNA. TCRdb reprocessed the reads with MiXCR, giving one entry per CDR3 protein. Counted here are around 51,000 distinct CDR3 sequences, about two thirds occurring once; the ten biggest clones make up around 34%. CDR1 is MGHDK and CDR2 is SYGVNS in the germline V gene. This CDR3 is built from 18 residues. Trimming removed 4 bases from V and 2 bases from J, with 24 bases in between. Sequencing was done on a sample of sorted CD4+, CD8+, or CD8+CD57+ T cells (not recorded which) from PBMCs. The rearrangement joins TRBV25-1 to TRBJ2-7; unclear D gene. The clonotype comes from a human donor in good health, serving as a control. The CDR3: CASSVKNSVQGLTYEQYF. The DNA of the CDR3 is TGTGCCAGCAGTGTGAAGAATTCAGTCCAAGGGTTGACCTACGAGCAGTACTTC.